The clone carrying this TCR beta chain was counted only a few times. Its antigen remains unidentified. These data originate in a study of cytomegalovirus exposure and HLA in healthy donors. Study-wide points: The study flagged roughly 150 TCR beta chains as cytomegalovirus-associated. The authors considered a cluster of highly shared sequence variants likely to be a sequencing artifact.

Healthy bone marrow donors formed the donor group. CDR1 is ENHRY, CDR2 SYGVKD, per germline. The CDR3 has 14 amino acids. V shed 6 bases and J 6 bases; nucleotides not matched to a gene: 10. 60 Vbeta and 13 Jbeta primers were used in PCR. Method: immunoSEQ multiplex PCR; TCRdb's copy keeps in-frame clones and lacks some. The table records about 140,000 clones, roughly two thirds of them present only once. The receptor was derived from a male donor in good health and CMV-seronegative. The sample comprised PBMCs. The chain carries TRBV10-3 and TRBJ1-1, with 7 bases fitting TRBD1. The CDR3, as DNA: TGTGCCATCAGGTCTTCAGGGGGTGAGGCTGAAGCTTTCTTT. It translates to CAIRSSGGEAEAFF.